This entry features one T cell receptor beta chain sequence. Its antigen is undetermined. This sample was included in a study of lymphopenia after photon versus proton radiotherapy. Whole-study results and caveats: Only patients who died were analyzed for survival; proton advantage is unproven. Proton therapy kept repertoires fairly stable, unlike photons, which gained effector/memory cells. Post-nadir diversity loss with photons came from oligoclonal expansion, particularly CD8+ Temra cells.

The CDR3 totals 17 residues. Trimming cost V 3 bases and J 2 bases; bases outside gene matches: 7. From germline, CDR1 is LNHNV and CDR2 YYDKDF (reference sequence). Sequencing was performed with immunoSEQ multiplex PCR; in TCRdb, only in-frame clones are kept and a portion is missing. The table shows approximately 40,000 clones, with roughly 84% occurring only once. The receptor comes from a woman aged 70-85 years with pancreatic cancer. Some clones in this sample may be carry-over from other donors' samples. The material sequenced was peripheral blood, taken from a patient treated with proton-based radiotherapy. The V and J genes are TRBV15 and TRBJ2-3; 11 bases are shared with TRBD2. CDR3 amino acids: CATSSSLGLADTDTQYF. As DNA, the CDR3 is TGTGCCACCAGCAGTTCCTTGGGACTAGCGGACACAGATACGCAGTATTTT.